The 3 T cell receptor beta chains presented below share a single source sample, sequenced in a study of CD8 T cells in Susac syndrome. A quantity of 0.5 to 1 ug RNA underwent reverse transcription using random hexamers. TCRdb re-analysed the immunoSEQ multiplex PCR reads in MiXCR, keeping a single row per CDR3 protein. This table holds roughly 170,000 distinct CDR3 sequences, under 95% found once. Sequencing was carried out using CD4+ T cells from PBMCs. Every receptor here comes from a human donor with multiple sclerosis.

The chain combines TRBV7-9 with TRBJ2-3, with TRBD2 matching 8 bases. Per germline, CDR1 SEHNR and CDR2 FQNEAQ (reference sequence). This CDR3 is built from 13 residues. V shed 5 bases, J shed 11 bases, and the junction held 9 bases outside the gene matches. The CDR3 loop reads CASSLPGGGRQYF. The CDR3 nucleotides are TGTGCCAGCAGCCTACCCGGGGGGGGGAGGCAGTATTTT.

The V and J genes are TRBV12-3 or TRBV12-4 and TRBJ2-1; D ambiguous. The CDR3 extends over 18 amino acids. V lost 3 bases, J lost 4 bases, and 22 bases lay in between. CDR3 sequence reads: CASSFLVGLQTVYNEQFF. CDR3 nucleotides: TGTGCCAGCAGTTTTCTGGTAGGGTTACAAACAGTTTACAATGAGCAGTTCTTC.

This clonotype was recorded a few times. The chain employs TRBV28 and TRBJ2-7; D is unresolved. The germline gives CDR1 MDHEN, CDR2 SYDVKM. The CDR3 runs 13 residues. V lost 3 bases to trimming and J lost 2 bases, with 8 bases between them. Here the CDR3 reads CASSLSGPYEQYF. In nucleotides, the CDR3 is TGTGCCAGCAGTTTGTCAGGTCCCTACGAGCAGTACTTC.